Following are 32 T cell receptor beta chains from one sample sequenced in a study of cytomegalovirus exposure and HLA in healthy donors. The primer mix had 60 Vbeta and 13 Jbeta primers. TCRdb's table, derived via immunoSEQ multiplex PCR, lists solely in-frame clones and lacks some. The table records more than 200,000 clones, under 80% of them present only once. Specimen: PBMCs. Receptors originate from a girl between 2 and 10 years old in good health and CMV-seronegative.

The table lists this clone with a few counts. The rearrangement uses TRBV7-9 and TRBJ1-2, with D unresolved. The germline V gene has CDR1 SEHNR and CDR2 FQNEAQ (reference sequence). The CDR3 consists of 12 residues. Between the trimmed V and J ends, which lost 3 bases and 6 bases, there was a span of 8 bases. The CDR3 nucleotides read TGTGCCAGCAGCTTTGCGGGAGATGGCTACACCTTC. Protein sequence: CASSFAGDGYTF.

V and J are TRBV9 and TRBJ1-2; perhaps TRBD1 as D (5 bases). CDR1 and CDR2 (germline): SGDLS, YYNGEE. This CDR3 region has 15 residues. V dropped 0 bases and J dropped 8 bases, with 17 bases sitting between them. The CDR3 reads CASSVGGREGIGYTF. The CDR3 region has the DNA TGTGCCAGCAGCGTAGGTGGGCGGGAGGGGATCGGCTACACCTTC.

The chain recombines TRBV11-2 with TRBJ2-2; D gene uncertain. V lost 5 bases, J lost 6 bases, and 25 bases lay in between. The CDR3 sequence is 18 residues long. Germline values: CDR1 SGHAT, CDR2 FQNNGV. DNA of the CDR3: TGTGCCAGCAGCCTGTTGACGTTAGGCAACATCGAGGCCGGGGAGCTGTTTTTT. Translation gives CASSLLTLGNIEAGELFF.

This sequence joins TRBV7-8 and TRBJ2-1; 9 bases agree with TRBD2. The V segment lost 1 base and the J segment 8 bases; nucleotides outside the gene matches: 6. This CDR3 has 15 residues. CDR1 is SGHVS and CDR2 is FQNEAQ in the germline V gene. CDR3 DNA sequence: TGTGCCAGCAGCTTAGGGCTAGCGGGGATGTATGAGCAGTTCTTC. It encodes CASSLGLAGMYEQFF.

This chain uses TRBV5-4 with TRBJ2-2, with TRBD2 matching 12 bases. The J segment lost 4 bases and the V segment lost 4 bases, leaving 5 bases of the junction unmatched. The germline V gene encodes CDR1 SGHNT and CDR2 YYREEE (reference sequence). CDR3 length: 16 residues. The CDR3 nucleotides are TGTGCCAGCAGCCCGCGGACTAGCGGGATCACCGGGGAGCTGTTTTTT. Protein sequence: CASSPRTSGITGELFF.

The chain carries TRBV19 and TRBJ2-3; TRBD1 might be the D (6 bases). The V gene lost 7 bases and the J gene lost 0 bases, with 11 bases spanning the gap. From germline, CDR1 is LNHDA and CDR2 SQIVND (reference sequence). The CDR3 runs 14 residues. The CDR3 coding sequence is TGTGCCAGTAACAACAGGGCTAGCACAGATACGCAGTATTTT. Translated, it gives CASNNRASTDTQYF.

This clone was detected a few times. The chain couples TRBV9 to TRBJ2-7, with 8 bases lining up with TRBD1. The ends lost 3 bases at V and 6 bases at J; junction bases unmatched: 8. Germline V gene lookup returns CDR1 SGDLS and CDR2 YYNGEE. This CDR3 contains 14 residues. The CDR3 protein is CASSGRTGYGEQYF. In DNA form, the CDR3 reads TGTGCCAGCAGCGGGCGGACAGGGTACGGCGAGCAGTACTTC.

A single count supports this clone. CDR3: CASSDELAGVNYEQYF. In DNA form, the CDR3 reads TGCGCCAGCAGTGATGAACTAGCGGGAGTTAACTACGAGCAGTACTTC. V and J are TRBV10-1 and TRBJ2-5, with 11 bases aligning to TRBD2. The end of the DNA aligns better with TRBJ2-7, so the J call may be wrong. Germline loops: CDR1 WNHNN, CDR2 SYGVQD (reference sequence). The CDR3 sequence is 16 residues long.

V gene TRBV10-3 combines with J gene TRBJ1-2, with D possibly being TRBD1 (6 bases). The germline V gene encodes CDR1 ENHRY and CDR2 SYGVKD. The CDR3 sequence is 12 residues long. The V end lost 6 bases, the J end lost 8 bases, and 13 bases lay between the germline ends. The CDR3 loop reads CAISHRDGGYTF. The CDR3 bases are TGTGCCATCAGCCACAGGGACGGGGGCTACACCTTC.

The CDR3 coding sequence is TGTGCCAGTAGGAGTATCGCAGGGACAGGGATAAATGGCTACACCTTC. It codes for CASRSIAGTGINGYTF. The chain uses TRBV19 and TRBJ1-2, with 9 bases aligning to TRBD1. The germline V gene encodes CDR1 LNHDA and CDR2 SQIVND (reference sequence). The CDR3 spans 16 residues. V trimming: 6 bases; J trimming: 6 bases; junction bases outside the gene matches: 14.

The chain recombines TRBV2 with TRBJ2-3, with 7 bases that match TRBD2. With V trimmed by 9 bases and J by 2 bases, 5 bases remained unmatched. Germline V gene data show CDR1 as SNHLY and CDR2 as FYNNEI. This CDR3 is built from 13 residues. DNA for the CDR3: TGTGCCAGTCATGGGGGGGACACAGATACGCAGTATTTT. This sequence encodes CASHGGDTDTQYF. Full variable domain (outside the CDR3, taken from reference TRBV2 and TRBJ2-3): EPEVTQTPSHQVTQMGQEVILRCVPISNHLYFYWYRQILGQKVEFLVSFYNNEISEKSEIFDDQFSVERPDGSNFTLKIRSTKLEDSAMYFCASHGGDTDTQYFGPGTRLTVL.

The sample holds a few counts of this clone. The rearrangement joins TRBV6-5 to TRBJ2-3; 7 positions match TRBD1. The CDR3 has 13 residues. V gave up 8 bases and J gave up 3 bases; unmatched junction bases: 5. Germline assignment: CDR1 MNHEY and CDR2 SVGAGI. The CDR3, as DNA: TGTGCCAGCGACAGGGCCGGAACAGATACGCAGTATTTT. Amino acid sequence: CASDRAGTDTQYF.

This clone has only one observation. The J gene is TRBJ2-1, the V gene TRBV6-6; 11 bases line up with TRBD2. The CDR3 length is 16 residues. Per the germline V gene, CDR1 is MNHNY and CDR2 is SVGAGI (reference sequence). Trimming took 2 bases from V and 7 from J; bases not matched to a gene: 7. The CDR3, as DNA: TGTGCCAGCAGTTACACTAGCGGGAGTGCTTTAAATGAGCAGTTCTTC. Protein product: CASSYTSGSALNEQFF.

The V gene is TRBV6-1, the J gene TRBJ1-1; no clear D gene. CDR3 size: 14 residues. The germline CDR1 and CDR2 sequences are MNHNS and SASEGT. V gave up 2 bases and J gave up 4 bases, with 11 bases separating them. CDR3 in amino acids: CASSEMRSGTEAFF. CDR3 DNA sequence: TGTGCCAGCAGTGAAATGAGGAGCGGCACTGAAGCTTTCTTT.

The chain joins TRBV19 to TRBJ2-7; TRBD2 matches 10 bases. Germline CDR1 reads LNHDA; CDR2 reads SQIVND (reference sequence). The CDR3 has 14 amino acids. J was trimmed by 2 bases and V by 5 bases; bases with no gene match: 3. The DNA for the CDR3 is TGTGCCAGTAGTGTTCTAGCGGGAGCCTACGAGCAGTACTTC. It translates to CASSVLAGAYEQYF. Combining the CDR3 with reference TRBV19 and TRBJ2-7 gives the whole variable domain DGGITQSPKYLFRKEGQNVTLSCEQNLNHDAMYWYRQDPGQGLRLIYYSQIVNDFQKGDIAEGYSVSREKKESFPLTVTSAQKNPTAFYLCASSVLAGAYEQYFGPGTRLTVT.

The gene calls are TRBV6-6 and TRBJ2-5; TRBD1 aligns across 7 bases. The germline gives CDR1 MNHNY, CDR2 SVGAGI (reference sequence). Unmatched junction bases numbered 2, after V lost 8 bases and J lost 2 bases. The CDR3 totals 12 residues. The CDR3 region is CASRTGQETQYF. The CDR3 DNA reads TGTGCCAGCCGGACAGGACAAGAGACCCAGTACTTC.

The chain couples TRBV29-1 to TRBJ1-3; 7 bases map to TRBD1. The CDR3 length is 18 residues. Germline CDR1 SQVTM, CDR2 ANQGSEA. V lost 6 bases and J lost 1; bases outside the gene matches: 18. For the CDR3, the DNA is TGCAGCGTCGAGACCGGGACAGAAATACATACATCTGGAAACACCATATATTTT. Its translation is CSVETGTEIHTSGNTIYF.

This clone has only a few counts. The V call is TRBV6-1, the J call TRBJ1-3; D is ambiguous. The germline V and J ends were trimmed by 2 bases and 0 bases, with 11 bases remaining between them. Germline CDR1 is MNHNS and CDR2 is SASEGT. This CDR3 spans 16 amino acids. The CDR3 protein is CASSEPGRGSGNTIYF. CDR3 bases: TGTGCCAGCAGTGAACCAGGTCGGGGCTCTGGAAACACCATATATTTT.

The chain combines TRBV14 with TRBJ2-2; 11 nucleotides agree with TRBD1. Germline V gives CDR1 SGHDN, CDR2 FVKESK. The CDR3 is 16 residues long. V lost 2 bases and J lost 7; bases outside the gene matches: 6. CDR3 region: CASSQQPGQGDGELFF. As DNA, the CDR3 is TGTGCCAGCAGCCAACAACCGGGACAGGGGGACGGGGAGCTGTTTTTT.

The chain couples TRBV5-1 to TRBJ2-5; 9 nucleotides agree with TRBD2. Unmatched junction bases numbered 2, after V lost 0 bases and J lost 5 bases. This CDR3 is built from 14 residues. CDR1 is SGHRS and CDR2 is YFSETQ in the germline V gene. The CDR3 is CASSLAREGETQYF. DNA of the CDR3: TGCGCCAGCAGCTTGGCGCGGGAGGGGGAGACCCAGTACTTC.

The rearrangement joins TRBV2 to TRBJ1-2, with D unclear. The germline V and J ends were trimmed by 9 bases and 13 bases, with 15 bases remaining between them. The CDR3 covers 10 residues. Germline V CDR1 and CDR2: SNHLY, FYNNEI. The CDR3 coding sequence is TGTGCCAGGGGAGGGTTGGCGGGCACCTTC. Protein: CARGGLAGTF.

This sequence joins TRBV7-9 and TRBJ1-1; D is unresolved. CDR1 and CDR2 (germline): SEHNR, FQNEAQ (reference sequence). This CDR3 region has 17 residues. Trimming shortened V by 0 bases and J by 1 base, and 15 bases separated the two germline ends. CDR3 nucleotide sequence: TGTGCCAGCAGCTTAGCGCCGCCAGCGGAAAAGAACACTGAAGCTTTCTTT. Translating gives CASSLAPPAEKNTEAFF.

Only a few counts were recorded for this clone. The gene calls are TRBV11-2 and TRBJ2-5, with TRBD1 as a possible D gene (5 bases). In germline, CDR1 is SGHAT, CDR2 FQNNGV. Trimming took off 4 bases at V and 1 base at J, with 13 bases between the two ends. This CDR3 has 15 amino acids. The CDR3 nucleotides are TGTGCCAGCAGCTACTCGCAGGGAAGCCAAGAGACCCAGTACTTC. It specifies CASSYSQGSQETQYF. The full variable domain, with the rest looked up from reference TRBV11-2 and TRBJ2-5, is EAGVAQSPRYKIIEKRQSVAFWCNPISGHATLYWYQQILGQGPKLLIQFQNNGVVDDSQLPKDRFSAERLKGVDSTLKIQPAKLEDSAVYLCASSYSQGSQETQYFGPGTRLLVL.

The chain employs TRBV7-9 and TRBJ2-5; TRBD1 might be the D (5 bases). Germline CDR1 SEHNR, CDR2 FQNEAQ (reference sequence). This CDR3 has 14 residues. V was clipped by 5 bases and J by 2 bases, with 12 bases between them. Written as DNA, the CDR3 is TGTGCCAGCAGCCTACAGGTATCGCAAGAGACCCAGTACTTC. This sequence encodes CASSLQVSQETQYF.

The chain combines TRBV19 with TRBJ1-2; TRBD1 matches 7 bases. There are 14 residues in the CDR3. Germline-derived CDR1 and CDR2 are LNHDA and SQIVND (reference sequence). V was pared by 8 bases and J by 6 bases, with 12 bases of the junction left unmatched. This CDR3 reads CASRPTGMNNGYTF. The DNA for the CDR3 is TGTGCCAGTCGACCGACAGGGATGAATAATGGCTACACCTTC.

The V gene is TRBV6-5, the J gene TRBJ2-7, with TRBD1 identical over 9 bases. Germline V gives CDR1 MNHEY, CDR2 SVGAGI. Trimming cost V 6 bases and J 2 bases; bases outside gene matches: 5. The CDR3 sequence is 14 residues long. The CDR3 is CASRGTGLTYEQYF. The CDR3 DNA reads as TGTGCCAGCAGGGGGACAGGGCTTACCTACGAGCAGTACTTC.

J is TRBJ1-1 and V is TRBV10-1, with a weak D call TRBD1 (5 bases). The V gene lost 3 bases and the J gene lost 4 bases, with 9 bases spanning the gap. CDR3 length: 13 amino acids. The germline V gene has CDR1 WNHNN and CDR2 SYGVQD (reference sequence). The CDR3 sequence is CASSEPGLTEAFF. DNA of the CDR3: TGCGCCAGCAGTGAACCGGGACTCACTGAAGCTTTCTTT.

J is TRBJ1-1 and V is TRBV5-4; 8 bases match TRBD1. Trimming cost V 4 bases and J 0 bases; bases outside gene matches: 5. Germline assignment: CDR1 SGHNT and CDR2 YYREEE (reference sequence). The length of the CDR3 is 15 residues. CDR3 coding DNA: TGTGCCAGCAGCGGGCGGACAGGGATGAACACTGAAGCTTTCTTT. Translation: CASSGRTGMNTEAFF.

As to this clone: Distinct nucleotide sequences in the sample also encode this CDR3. Here the CDR3 DNA reads TGTGCCAGTTCTCGGACTAGCGGGAGCTACGAGCAGTACTTC. Translated, it gives CASSRTSGSYEQYF. The chain employs TRBV11-2 and TRBJ2-7; the match to TRBD2 covers 13 bases. Germline-derived CDR1 and CDR2 are SGHAT and FQNNGV. The CDR3 loop spans 14 amino acids. The trim removed 9 bases at V and 3 bases at J, leaving 5 bases unmatched. Full variable domain (rest looked up from reference TRBV11-2 and TRBJ2-7): EAGVAQSPRYKIIEKRQSVAFWCNPISGHATLYWYQQILGQGPKLLIQFQNNGVVDDSQLPKDRFSAERLKGVDSTLKIQPAKLEDSAVYLCASSRTSGSYEQYFGPGTRLTVT.

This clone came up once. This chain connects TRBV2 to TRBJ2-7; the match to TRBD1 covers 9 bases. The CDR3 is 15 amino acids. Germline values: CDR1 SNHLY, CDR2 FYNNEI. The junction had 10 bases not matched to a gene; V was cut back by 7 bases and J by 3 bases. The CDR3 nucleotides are TGTGCCAGCAACCGGGACAGGGTAGTATTCTACGAGCAGTACTTC. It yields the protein CASNRDRVVFYEQYF.

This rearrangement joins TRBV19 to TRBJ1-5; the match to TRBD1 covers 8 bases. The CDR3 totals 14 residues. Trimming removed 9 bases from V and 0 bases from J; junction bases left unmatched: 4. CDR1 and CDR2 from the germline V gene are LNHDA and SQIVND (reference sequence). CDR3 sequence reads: CASDRGNSNQPQHF. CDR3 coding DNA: TGTGCCAGCGACAGGGGAAATAGCAATCAGCCCCAGCATTTT.

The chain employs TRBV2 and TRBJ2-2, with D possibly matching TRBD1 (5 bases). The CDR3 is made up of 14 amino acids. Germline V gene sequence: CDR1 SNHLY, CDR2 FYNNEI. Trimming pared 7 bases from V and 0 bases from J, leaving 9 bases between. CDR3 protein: CASTRQTNTGELFF. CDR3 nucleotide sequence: TGTGCCAGCACCCGACAGACGAACACCGGGGAGCTGTTTTTT. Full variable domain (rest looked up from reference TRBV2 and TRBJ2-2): EPEVTQTPSHQVTQMGQEVILRCVPISNHLYFYWYRQILGQKVEFLVSFYNNEISEKSEIFDDQFSVERPDGSNFTLKIRSTKLEDSAMYFCASTRQTNTGELFFGEGSRLTVL.